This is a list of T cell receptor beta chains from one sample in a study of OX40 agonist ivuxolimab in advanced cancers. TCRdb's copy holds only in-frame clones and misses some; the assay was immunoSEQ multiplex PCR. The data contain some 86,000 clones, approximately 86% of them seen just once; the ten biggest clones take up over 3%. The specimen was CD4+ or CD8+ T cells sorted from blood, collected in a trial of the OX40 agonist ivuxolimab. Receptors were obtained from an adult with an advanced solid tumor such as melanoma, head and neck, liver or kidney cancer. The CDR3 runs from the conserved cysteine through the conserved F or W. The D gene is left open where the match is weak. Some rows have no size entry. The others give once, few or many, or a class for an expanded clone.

CDR3 protein: CASSLDGGTNYGYTF
CDR3 DNA: TGTGCCAGCAGCTTAGACGGGGGCACAAACTATGGCTACACCTTC
V gene: TRBV7-9
clone size: .
D gene: .
J gene: TRBJ1-2

CDR3 protein: CASSLGTSGDEQYF
CDR3 DNA: TGTGCCAGCAGCTTGGGAACTAGCGGGGACGAGCAGTACTTC
V gene: TRBV5-4
clone size: .
D gene: TRBD2
J gene: TRBJ2-7

CDR3 protein: CASSSGPFSGELFF
CDR3 DNA: TGCGCCAGCAGTTCGGGCCCTTTTTCAGGGGAGCTGTTTTTT
V gene: TRBV10-1
clone size: .
D gene: .
J gene: TRBJ2-2

CDR3 protein: CASSLGESYNEQFF
CDR3 DNA: TGTGCCAGCAGTTTAGGGGAATCCTACAATGAGCAGTTCTTC
V gene: TRBV28
clone size: .
D gene: .
J gene: TRBJ2-1

CDR3 protein: CASSTEGGTDTQYF
CDR3 DNA: TGTGCCAGTAGTACCGAGGGCGGCACAGATACGCAGTATTTT
V gene: TRBV19
clone size: .
D gene: .
J gene: TRBJ2-3

CDR3 protein: CASRPVGDTQYF
CDR3 DNA: TGTGCCAGCAGGCCTGTGGGAGATACGCAGTATTTT
V gene: TRBV7-2
clone size: .
D gene: .
J gene: TRBJ2-3

CDR3 protein: CASSRGGPYNEQFF
CDR3 DNA: TGTGCCAGCAGCCGTGGAGGGCCCTACAATGAGCAGTTCTTC
V gene: TRBV5-4
clone size: few
D gene: .
J gene: TRBJ2-1

CDR3 protein: CAWSLDRGAYEQYF
CDR3 DNA: TGTGCCTGGAGTTTAGACAGGGGCGCGTACGAGCAGTACTTC
V gene: TRBV30
clone size: .
D gene: TRBD1
J gene: TRBJ2-7

CDR3 protein: CASSLGGTYEQYF
CDR3 DNA: TGTGCCAGCAGTTTGGGCGGGACCTACGAGCAGTACTTC
V gene: TRBV28
clone size: once
D gene: .
J gene: TRBJ2-7

CDR3 protein: CASSLGDKTSGRDSTDTQYF
CDR3 DNA: TGTGCCAGCAGCTTAGGCGACAAGACTAGCGGGAGGGATAGCACAGATACGCAGTATTTT
V gene: TRBV11-3
clone size: .
D gene: TRBD2
J gene: TRBJ2-3

CDR3 protein: CASSQERGRNSPLHF
CDR3 DNA: TGCGCCAGCAGCCAAGAACGGGGGCGTAATTCACCCCTCCACTTT
V gene: TRBV4-1
clone size: .
D gene: .
J gene: TRBJ1-6

CDR3 protein: CASKPEGWEAEQFF
CDR3 DNA: TGTGCCAGCAAGCCGGAGGGATGGGAGGCTGAGCAGTTCTTC
V gene: TRBV2
clone size: .
D gene: .
J gene: TRBJ2-1

CDR3 protein: CASSDRRDRRKQFF
CDR3 DNA: TGTGCCAGCAGCGACAGGAGAGATCGTAGAAAGCAGTTCTTC
V gene: TRBV14
clone size: .
D gene: .
J gene: TRBJ2-1

CDR3 protein: CASSEASDGGGYTF
CDR3 DNA: TGTGCCAGCAGTGAAGCCTCGGACGGAGGGGGCTACACCTTC
V gene: TRBV2
clone size: .
D gene: .
J gene: TRBJ1-2

CDR3 protein: CASSASASVPTGQYF
CDR3 DNA: TGTGCCAGCAGCGCCTCAGCTAGCGTTCCAACGGGGCAGTACTTC
V gene: TRBV7-2
clone size: .
D gene: .
J gene: TRBJ2-5

CDR3 protein: CAWSHGDSGVGPDTQYF
CDR3 DNA: TGTGCCTGGAGTCACGGGGACTCAGGTGTGGGGCCAGATACGCAGTATTTT
V gene: TRBV30
clone size: .
D gene: .
J gene: TRBJ2-3

CDR3 protein: CASSEFTLYGYTF
CDR3 DNA: TGTGCCAGCAGTGAATTTACCCTCTATGGCTACACCTTC
V gene: TRBV6-1
clone size: .
D gene: .
J gene: TRBJ1-2

CDR3 protein: CASSPFLRDSQETQYF
CDR3 DNA: TGTGCCAGCAGCCCCTTCCTCCGGGACAGCCAAGAGACCCAGTACTTC
V gene: TRBV11-2
clone size: .
D gene: TRBD1
J gene: TRBJ2-5

CDR3 protein: CASSGWDRAHEQYF
CDR3 DNA: TGTGCCAGCAGCGGGTGGGACAGGGCCCACGAGCAGTACTTC
V gene: TRBV5-4
clone size: few
D gene: TRBD1
J gene: TRBJ2-7